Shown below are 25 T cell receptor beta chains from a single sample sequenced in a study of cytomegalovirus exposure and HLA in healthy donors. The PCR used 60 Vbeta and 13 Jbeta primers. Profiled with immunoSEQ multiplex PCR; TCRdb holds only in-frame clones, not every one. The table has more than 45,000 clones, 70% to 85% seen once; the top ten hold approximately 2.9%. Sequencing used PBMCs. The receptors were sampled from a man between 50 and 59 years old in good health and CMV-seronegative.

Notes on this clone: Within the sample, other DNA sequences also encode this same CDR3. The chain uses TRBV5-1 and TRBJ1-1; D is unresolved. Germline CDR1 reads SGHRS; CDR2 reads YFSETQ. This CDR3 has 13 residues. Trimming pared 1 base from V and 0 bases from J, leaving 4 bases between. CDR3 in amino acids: CASSLQLNTEAFF. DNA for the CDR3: TGCGCCAGCAGCTTGCAGTTGAACACTGAAGCTTTCTTT.

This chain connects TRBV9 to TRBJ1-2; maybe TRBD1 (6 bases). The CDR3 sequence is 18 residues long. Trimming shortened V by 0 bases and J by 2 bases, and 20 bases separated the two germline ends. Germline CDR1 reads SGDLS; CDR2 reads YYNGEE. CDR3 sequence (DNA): TGTGCCAGCAGCGTAGGTTTAGGGGGGGAGGGCCCCAACTATGGCTACACCTTC. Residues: CASSVGLGGEGPNYGYTF.

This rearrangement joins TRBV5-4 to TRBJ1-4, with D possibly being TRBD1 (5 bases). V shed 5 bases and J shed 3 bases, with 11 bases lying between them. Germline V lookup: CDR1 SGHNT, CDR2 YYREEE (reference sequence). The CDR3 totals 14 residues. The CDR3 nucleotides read TGTGCCAGCAGACTGGGGGGATCTAATGAAAAACTGTTTTTT. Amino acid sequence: CASRLGGSNEKLFF.

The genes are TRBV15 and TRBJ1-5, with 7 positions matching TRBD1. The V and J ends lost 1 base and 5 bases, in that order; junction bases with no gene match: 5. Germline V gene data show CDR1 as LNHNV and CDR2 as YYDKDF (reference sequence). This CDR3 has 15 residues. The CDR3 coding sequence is TGTGCCACCAGCAGAGCCGGGGACAGCGATCAGCCCCAGCATTTT. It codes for CATSRAGDSDQPQHF.

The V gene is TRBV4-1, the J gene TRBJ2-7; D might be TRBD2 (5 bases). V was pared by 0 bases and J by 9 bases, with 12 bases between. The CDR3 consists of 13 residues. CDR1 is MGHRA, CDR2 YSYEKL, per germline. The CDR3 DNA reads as TGCGCCAGCAGCCAAGACCCGGAGACTACGCAGTACTTC. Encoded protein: CASSQDPETTQYF.

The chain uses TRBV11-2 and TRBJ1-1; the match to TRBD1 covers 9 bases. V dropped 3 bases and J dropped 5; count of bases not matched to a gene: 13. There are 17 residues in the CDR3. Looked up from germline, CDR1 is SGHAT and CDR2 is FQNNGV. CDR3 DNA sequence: TGTGCCAGCAGCTTTTCCCGGGACAGGGCGCATCGAACTGAAGCTTTCTTT. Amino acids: CASSFSRDRAHRTEAFF.

The CDR3 is CAWSQTRGSGNTIYF. Here the CDR3 DNA reads TGTGCCTGGAGTCAGACCCGGGGCTCTGGAAACACCATATATTTT. The chain combines TRBV30 with TRBJ1-3, with D uncertain. This CDR3 has 15 residues. The V end lost 2 bases, the J end lost 0 bases, and 11 bases lay between the germline ends. Germline CDR1 reads GTSNPN; CDR2 reads SVGIG (reference sequence). The variable domain in full, with the rest retrieved from reference TRBV30 and TRBJ1-3, is SQTIHQWPATLVQPVGSPLSLECTVEGTSNPNLYWYRQAAGRGLQLLFYSVGIGQISSEVPQNLSASRPQDRQFILSSKKLLLSDSGFYLCAWSQTRGSGNTIYFGEGSWLTVV.

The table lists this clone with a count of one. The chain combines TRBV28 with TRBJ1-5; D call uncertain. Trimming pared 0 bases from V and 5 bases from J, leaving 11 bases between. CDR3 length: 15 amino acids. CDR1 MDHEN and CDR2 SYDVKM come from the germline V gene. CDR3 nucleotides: TGTGCCAGCAGTTTATGGGCAGGCGCTTATCAGCCCCAGCATTTT. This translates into CASSLWAGAYQPQHF.

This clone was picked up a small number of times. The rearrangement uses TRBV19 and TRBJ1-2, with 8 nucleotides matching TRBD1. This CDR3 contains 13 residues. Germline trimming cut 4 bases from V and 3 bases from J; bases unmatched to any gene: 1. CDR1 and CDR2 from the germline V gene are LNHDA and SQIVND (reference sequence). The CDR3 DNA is TGTGCCAGTAGTAAGACAGGGGACTATGGCTACACCTTC. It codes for CASSKTGDYGYTF.

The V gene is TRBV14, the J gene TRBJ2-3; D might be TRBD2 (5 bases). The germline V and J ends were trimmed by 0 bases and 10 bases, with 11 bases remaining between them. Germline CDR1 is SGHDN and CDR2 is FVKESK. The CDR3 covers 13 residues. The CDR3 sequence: CASSQDPGKAQYF. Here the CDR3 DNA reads TGTGCCAGCAGCCAAGATCCGGGAAAGGCGCAGTATTTT. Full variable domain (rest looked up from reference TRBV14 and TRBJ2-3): EAGVTQFPSHSVIEKGQTVTLRCDPISGHDNLYWYRRVMGKEIKFLLHFVKESKQDESGMPNNRFLAERTGGTYSTLKVQPAELEDSGVYFCASSQDPGKAQYFGPGTRLTVL.

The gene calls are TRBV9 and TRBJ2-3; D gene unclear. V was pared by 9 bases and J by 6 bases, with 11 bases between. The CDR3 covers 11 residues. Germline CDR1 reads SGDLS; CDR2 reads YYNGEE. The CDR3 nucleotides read TGTGCCACCGGCAGCGCGGATACGCAGTATTTT. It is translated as CATGSADTQYF.

CDR3 bases: TGTGCCAGCAGCGAAACACAGGTCTCTGGGGCCAACGTCCTGACTTTC. This sequence encodes CASSETQVSGANVLTF. The V gene is TRBV6-4, the J gene TRBJ2-6; tentative D call: TRBD1 (5 bases). The germline gives CDR1 MRHNA, CDR2 SNTAGT. The length of the CDR3 is 16 residues. Trimming removed 6 bases at V and 0 bases at J, with 12 bases between.

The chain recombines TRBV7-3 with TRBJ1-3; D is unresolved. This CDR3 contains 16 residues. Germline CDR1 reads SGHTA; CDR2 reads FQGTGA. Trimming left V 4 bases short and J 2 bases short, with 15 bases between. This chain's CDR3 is CASSSVGQRPGNTIYF. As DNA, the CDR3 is TGTGCCAGCAGCTCGGTGGGCCAAAGGCCTGGAAACACCATATATTTT.

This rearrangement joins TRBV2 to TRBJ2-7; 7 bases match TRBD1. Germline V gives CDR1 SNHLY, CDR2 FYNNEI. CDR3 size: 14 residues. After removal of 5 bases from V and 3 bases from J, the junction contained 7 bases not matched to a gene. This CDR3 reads CASSRQGKFYEQYF. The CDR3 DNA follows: TGTGCCAGCAGTAGACAGGGCAAATTCTACGAGCAGTACTTC.

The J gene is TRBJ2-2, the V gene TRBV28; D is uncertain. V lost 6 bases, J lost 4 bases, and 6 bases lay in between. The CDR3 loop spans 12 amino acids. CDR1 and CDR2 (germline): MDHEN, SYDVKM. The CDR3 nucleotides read TGTGCCAGCAGCGCGCCCACCGGGGAGCTGTTTTTT. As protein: CASSAPTGELFF.

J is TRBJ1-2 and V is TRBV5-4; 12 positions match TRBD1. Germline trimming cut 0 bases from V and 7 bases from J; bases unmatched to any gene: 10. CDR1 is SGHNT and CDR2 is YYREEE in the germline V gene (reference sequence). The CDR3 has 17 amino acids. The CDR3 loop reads CASSLVDSGQGAGGYTF. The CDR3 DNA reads TGTGCCAGCAGCTTGGTGGACTCGGGACAGGGGGCGGGTGGCTACACCTTC.

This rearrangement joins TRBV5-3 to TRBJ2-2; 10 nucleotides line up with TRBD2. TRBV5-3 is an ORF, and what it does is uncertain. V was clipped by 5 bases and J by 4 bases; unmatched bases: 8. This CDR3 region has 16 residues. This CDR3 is CARRFLAGASTGELFF. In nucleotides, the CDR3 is TGTGCCAGAAGGTTTCTAGCGGGGGCAAGCACCGGGGAGCTGTTTTTT.

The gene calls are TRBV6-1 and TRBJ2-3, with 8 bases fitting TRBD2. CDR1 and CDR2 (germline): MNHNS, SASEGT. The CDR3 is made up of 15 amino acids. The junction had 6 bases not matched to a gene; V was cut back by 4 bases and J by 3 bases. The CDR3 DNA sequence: TGTGCCAGCAGTGGCGTGGCGGGGGGAACAGATACGCAGTATTTT. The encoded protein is CASSGVAGGTDTQYF.

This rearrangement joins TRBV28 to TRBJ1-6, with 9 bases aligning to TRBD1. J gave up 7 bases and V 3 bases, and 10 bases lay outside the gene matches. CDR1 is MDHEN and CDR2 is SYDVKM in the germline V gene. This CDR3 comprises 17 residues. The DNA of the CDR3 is TGTGCCAGCAGTTTTATGTTTTGGGGACAGGGCAATTCACCCCTCCACTTT. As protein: CASSFMFWGQGNSPLHF.

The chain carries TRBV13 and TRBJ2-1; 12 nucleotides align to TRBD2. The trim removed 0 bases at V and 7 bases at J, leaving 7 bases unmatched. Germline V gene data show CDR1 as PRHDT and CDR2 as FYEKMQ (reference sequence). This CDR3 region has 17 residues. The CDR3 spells CASSLGFLAGGRNEQFF. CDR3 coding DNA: TGTGCCAGCAGCTTAGGCTTCCTAGCGGGGGGGAGGAATGAGCAGTTCTTC.

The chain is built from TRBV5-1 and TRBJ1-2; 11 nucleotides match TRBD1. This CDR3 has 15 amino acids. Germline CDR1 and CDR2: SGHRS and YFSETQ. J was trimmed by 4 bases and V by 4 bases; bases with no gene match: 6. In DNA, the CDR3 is TGCGCCAGCAGCCAAGGACAGGGGGCGGGCTATGGCTACACCTTC. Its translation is CASSQGQGAGYGYTF.

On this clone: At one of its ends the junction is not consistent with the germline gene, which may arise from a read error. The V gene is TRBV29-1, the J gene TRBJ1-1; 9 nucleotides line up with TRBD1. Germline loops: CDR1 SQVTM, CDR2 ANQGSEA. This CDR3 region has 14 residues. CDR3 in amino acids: CSVEGDRVNTEAFF. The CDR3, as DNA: TGCAGCGTCGAAGGGGACAGGGTGAACACTGAAGCTTTCTTT.

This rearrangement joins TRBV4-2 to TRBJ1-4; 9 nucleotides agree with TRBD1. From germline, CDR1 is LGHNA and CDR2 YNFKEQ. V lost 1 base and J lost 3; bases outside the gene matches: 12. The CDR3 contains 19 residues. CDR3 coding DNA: TGTGCCAGCAGCCAAGCCTTTGGGACAGGGAGTTTAGCTAATGAAAAACTGTTTTTT. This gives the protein CASSQAFGTGSLANEKLFF.

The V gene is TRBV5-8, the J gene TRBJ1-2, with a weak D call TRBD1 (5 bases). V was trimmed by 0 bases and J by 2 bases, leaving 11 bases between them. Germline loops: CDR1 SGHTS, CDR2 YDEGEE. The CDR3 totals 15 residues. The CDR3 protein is CASSLGTLQNYGYTF. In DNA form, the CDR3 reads TGTGCCAGCAGCTTGGGGACACTTCAGAACTATGGCTACACCTTC.

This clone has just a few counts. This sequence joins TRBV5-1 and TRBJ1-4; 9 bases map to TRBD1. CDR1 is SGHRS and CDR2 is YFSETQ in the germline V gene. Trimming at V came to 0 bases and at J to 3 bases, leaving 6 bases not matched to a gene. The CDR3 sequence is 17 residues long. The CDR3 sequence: CASSLATGGLANEKLFF. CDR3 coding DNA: TGCGCCAGCAGCTTGGCTACAGGGGGCTTGGCTAATGAAAAACTGTTTTTT.